This T cell receptor beta chain was captured by sequencing in a study of shared clonotypes between healthy human individuals. Study details: A few men and two women, aged 18 to 49, were donors.

Profiled with immunoSEQ multiplex PCR; TCRdb holds only in-frame clones, not every one. The table lists millions of clones, around 94% of them singletons. CDR1 is MDHEN, CDR2 SYDVKM, per germline. With 3 bases clipped from V and 6 bases from J, the junction kept 7 bases outside the gene matches. This CDR3 is 14 amino acids long. Adult Caucasians living in Nashville, Tennessee made up all of the donors. The authors divided CD4+ cells into CD45RA+ naive and CD45RA-negative memory subsets. The source is a man aged 18-30 years in good health. Sequenced sample: naive CD4+ T cells sorted from blood. Specified subset: CD45RA+ positively selected. This rearrangement joins TRBV28 to TRBJ1-2; 7 positions match TRBD1. CDR3 in amino acids: CASSFDQGGDGYTF. In DNA form, the CDR3 reads TGTGCCAGCAGTTTCGACCAGGGGGGGGATGGCTACACCTTC.